This TCR beta chain was sequenced in a study of neoadjuvant anti-PD-1 for oral cavity cancer. Study as a whole: Non-progressing patients received a fourth nivolumab dose near day 43, then surgery on days 50-56.

TCRdb's table, derived via immunoSEQ multiplex PCR, lists solely in-frame clones and lacks some. The profile shows around 81,000 clones, approximately 84% of them singletons. Germline CDR1 SEHNR, CDR2 FQNEAQ (reference sequence). CDR3 size: 10 residues. J lost 7 bases, V lost 10 bases, and 0 bases had no gene match. The V call is TRBV7-9, the J call TRBJ1-4; 7 bases are shared with TRBD1. The source was PBMCs, collected before nivolumab (anti-PD-1) treatment. The TCR comes from a person between 35 and 79 years old with oral cavity squamous cell carcinoma. Here the CDR3 DNA reads TGTGCCACAGGGGGTGAAAAACTGTTTTTT. Translation: CATGGEKLFF.